This T cell receptor beta chain comes out of a study of blood T cell repertoires in COVID-19. Methods used by the authors: Estimates of nucleated cell counts were drawn from the amplification of reference gene primers. Profiled with immunoSEQ multiplex PCR; TCRdb holds only in-frame clones, not every one. Clone size and V and J calls were adopted from that table, with D and trimming inferred from the DNA. Among about 100,000 clones, roughly 84% were seen once, and the ten largest hold about 13%. The CDR3 is 17 residues long. Germline CDR1 is LNHDA and CDR2 is SQIVND (reference sequence). Unmatched junction bases numbered 15, after V lost 8 bases and J lost 4 bases.

The sample consisted of peripheral blood. The TCR sequence derives from a human donor in a cohort sampled during active COVID-19. This chain links TRBV19 with TRBJ1-5; 9 bases map to TRBD1. CDR3 DNA sequence: TGTGCCAGTGCCGTAGAGGGGAGGGGGACAGGGAATCAGCCCCAGCATTTT. Its translation: CASAVEGRGTGNQPQHF.